This paragraph reports one T cell receptor (beta chain). Antigen unknown. The study reverse transcribed the entire isolated RNA, so it sequenced expressed TCRB transcripts. Here immunoSEQ multiplex PCR was the method, and the copy in TCRdb shows in-frame clones only, minus some. Among around 190,000 clones, more than 10% were seen once, and the ten largest hold about 0.66%. The data were taken from a study of beta chain features in type 1 diabetes. Study-level background: What patients shared with healthy donors was a similar profile of age, gender and cell yields. Study-wide results and limits: These data did not resolve whether HLA type affects TCRB rearrangement. Naive, central memory and regulatory TCRB repertoires appeared more similar among patients than healthy donors.

Germline V gene data show CDR1 as GTSNPN and CDR2 as SVGIG (reference sequence). The CDR3 sequence is 15 residues long. With 2 bases clipped from V and 6 bases from J, the junction kept 7 bases outside the gene matches. The TCR comes from a woman aged 18-29 years in good health. The rearrangement links TRBV30 to TRBJ1-2; 12 bases align to TRBD1. The specimen sequenced was central memory CD4+ T cells from blood. The CDR3 here is CAWSPGQGARDGYTF. DNA of the CDR3: TGTGCCTGGAGTCCGGGACAGGGGGCGCGTGATGGCTACACCTTC.